The 15 T cell receptor beta chains reported below all come from one sample, sequenced in a study of regulatory T cells in long-lasting Graves disease. Arm-PCR of CDR3 regions with iRepertoire HTBI primers generated TCR beta libraries. Each CDR3 protein is one row after TCRdb ran MiXCR on the multiplex PCR reads. This table holds roughly 250,000 distinct CDR3 sequences, around a sixth found once. Time point described: newly diagnosed GD, antithyroid drugs for less than 3 months. Researchers made the TCR library from RNA that was extracted from PBMCs. The same data also contributed to another study, on T cells in Graves' hyperthyroidism and ophthalmopathy.

The specimen was peripheral blood mononuclear cells (PBMCs), collected at new diagnosis, from a patient treated with antithyroid drugs. The receptors shown here come from a woman aged 25 to 45 with Graves disease.

The sample holds many counts of this clonotype. The rearrangement uses TRBV6-1 and TRBJ1-4, with D tentatively TRBD1 (5 bases). The CDR3 length is 15 residues. V shed 3 bases and J shed 4 bases, with 12 bases lying between them. Germline CDR1 MNHNS, CDR2 SASEGT. This CDR3 reads CASSDNRSSNEKLFF. The CDR3 coding sequence is TGTGCCAGCAGTGACAACAGGAGCAGTAATGAAAAACTGTTTTTT.

Ten or more counts support this clonotype. This chain connects TRBV28 to TRBJ2-1; 11 positions match TRBD2. J gave up 6 bases and V 5 bases, and 6 bases lay outside the gene matches. Germline V gene data show CDR1 as MDHEN and CDR2 as SYDVKM. This CDR3 is built from 15 residues. The CDR3 is CASSVSGGAFNEQFF. The CDR3 region has the DNA TGTGCCAGCAGTGTTAGCGGGGGGGCTTTCAATGAGCAGTTCTTC. Looking up the rest from reference TRBV28 and TRBJ2-1 gives the full variable domain: DVKVTQSSRYLVKRTGEKVFLECVQDMDHENMFWYRQDPGLGLRLIYFSYDVKMKEKGDIPEGYSVSREKKERFSLILESASTNQTSMYLCASSVSGGAFNEQFFGPGTRLTVL.

The chain links TRBV15 to TRBJ2-1; D call uncertain. Looked up from germline, CDR1 is LNHNV and CDR2 is YYDKDF (reference sequence). Deletions cut 1 base from V and 8 bases from J, with 12 bases between. This CDR3 spans 14 amino acids. CDR3 residues: CATSRADPWDEQFF. The DNA of the CDR3 is TGTGCCACCAGCAGAGCTGACCCCTGGGATGAGCAGTTCTTC.

In this sample, this clonotype turned up many times. The V call is TRBV28, the J call TRBJ2-7; D unclear. The CDR3 runs 14 residues. V shed 2 bases and J shed 2 bases, with 10 bases lying between them. Germline V gene lookup returns CDR1 MDHEN and CDR2 SYDVKM. The CDR3, as DNA: TGTGCCAGCAGTTTACTTACAGTAACCTACGAGCAGTACTTC. It codes for CASSLLTVTYEQYF.

This clonotype was observed many times. The J gene is TRBJ2-7, the V gene TRBV28; D is unresolved. Germline values: CDR1 MDHEN, CDR2 SYDVKM. Between the trimmed V and J ends, which lost 4 bases and 4 bases, there was a span of 5 bases. CDR3 length: 11 residues. The CDR3 nucleotides read TGTGCCAGCAGTTCCCAATACGAGCAGTACTTC. It yields the protein CASSSQYEQYF.

This clonotype was recorded many times. The rearrangement uses TRBV3-1 and TRBJ2-4, with D possibly matching TRBD1 (5 bases). Germline V CDR1 and CDR2: LGHDT, YNNKEL (reference sequence). Trimming pared 0 bases from V and 6 bases from J, leaving 12 bases between. The CDR3 covers 15 residues. The CDR3 DNA reads as TGTGCCAGCAGCCAAGAAGGGGTATTGTTAAACATTCAGTACTTC. This encodes CASSQEGVLLNIQYF. Together with reference TRBV3-1 and TRBJ2-4, the CDR3 gives the full variable domain: DTAVSQTPKYLVTQMGNDKSIKCEQNLGHDTMYWYKQDSKKFLKIMFSYNNKELIINETVPNRFSPKSPDKAHLNLHINSLELGDSAVYFCASSQEGVLLNIQYFGAGTRLSVL.

The chain has TRBV18 and TRBJ2-5; D is unclear. The CDR3 is made up of 13 amino acids. Per the germline V gene, CDR1 is KGHSH and CDR2 is LQKENI. V was trimmed by 2 bases and J by 4 bases, leaving 8 bases between them. This CDR3 reads CASSPEWGETQYF. The CDR3 nucleotides are TGTGCCAGCTCACCAGAGTGGGGAGAGACCCAGTACTTC.

This clonotype was detected only a few times. The chain joins TRBV19 to TRBJ1-1, with no clear D. The CDR3 spans 15 residues. V dropped 3 bases and J dropped 1 base, with 12 bases sitting between them. The germline V gene has CDR1 LNHDA and CDR2 SQIVND (reference sequence). CDR3 in DNA: TGTGCCAGTAGTATTAGCGGTCCGGAGAACACTGAAGCTTTCTTT. Its translation: CASSISGPENTEAFF.

In its sample, this clonotype was seen many times. J is TRBJ2-7 and V is TRBV6-5; D is possibly TRBD2 (6 bases). CDR3 length: 14 residues. CDR1 is MNHEY, CDR2 SVGAGI, per germline. The V end was cut by 1 base, the J end by 0 bases, with 7 bases between. The chain's CDR3 is CASSYFGSSYEQYF. Here the CDR3 DNA reads TGTGCCAGCAGTTACTTCGGGAGCTCCTACGAGCAGTACTTC.

This clonotype was found many times. The chain recombines TRBV7-9 with TRBJ1-4; 9 bases fit TRBD1. V shed 5 bases and J 5 bases; nucleotides not matched to a gene: 6. CDR1 is SEHNR and CDR2 is FQNEAQ in the germline V gene (reference sequence). The CDR3 covers 15 residues. The DNA for the CDR3 is TGTGCCAGCAGCACAACCGGGACAGGGAATGAAAAACTGTTTTTT. It yields the protein CASSTTGTGNEKLFF.

The chain uses TRBV28 and TRBJ2-5, with 14 bases lining up with TRBD2. Germline V gene sequence: CDR1 MDHEN, CDR2 SYDVKM. The V gene end was trimmed by 8 bases and the J gene end by 8 bases; junction bases not matched to a gene: 4. The CDR3 extends over 13 amino acids. In nucleotides, the CDR3 is TGTGCCAGCGGACTAGCGGGGGGAGGTACCCAGTACTTC. It codes for CASGLAGGGTQYF.

J is TRBJ2-2 and V is TRBV19; possibly TRBD1 or TRBD2 for D (5 bases each). Trimming cost V 10 bases and J 5 bases, with 14 bases left between them. The CDR3 runs 13 residues. CDR1 and CDR2 (germline): LNHDA, SQIVND (reference sequence). As DNA, the CDR3 is TGTGCCACAAGAGGGACGGGGACCGGGGAGCTGTTTTTT. This codes for CATRGTGTGELFF.

At least ten counts were recorded for this clonotype. The genes are TRBV6-2 or TRBV6-3 and TRBJ2-1, with 16 bases matching TRBD2. The V gene end was trimmed by 7 bases and the J gene end by 0 bases; junction bases not matched to a gene: 3. From germline, CDR1 is MNHEY and CDR2 SVGEGT. The CDR3 runs 17 residues. Written as DNA, the CDR3 is TGTGCCAGCAAGGGACTAGCGGGGGGGCCCTCCTACAATGAGCAGTTCTTC. Amino acids: CASKGLAGGPSYNEQFF.

A word on this clonotype: This may stem from a read error, because a much larger clone lies one nucleotide away. The rearrangement joins TRBV10-3 to TRBJ1-1; the D gene is possibly TRBD1 (6 bases). Germline V lookup: CDR1 ENHRY, CDR2 SYGVKD. This CDR3 comprises 14 residues. CDR3: CVISESYRDSEAFF. The CDR3 nucleotides are TGTGTCATCAGTGAGTCGTACAGGGATTCTGAAGCTTTCTTT.

This clonotype has ten or more counts. This sequence joins TRBV12-3 or TRBV12-4 and TRBJ2-4; TRBD1 is a possible D gene (5 bases). This CDR3 region has 14 residues. The ends were cut back, 1 base at V and 4 bases at J, with 8 bases in the middle. In DNA, the CDR3 is TGTGCCAGCAGTTTAGGTGGGGCTAAAAACATTCAGTACTTC. Translation: CASSLGGAKNIQYF.